The 29 T cell receptor beta chains below all came from one sample that was sequenced in a study of T cells in localized non-small cell lung cancer. Generated by immunoSEQ multiplex PCR, the TCRdb table keeps only in-frame clones and is missing some. Seen here are around 36,000 clones, about 86% observed once, and the top ten hold approximately 7.4%. The starting material was peripheral blood mononuclear cells, obtained before any cancer treatment. The receptors originated from a male donor at least 60 years old with stage II lung adenocarcinoma.

This clone was counted a single time. The chain links TRBV18 to TRBJ1-2; tentatively, D is TRBD1 (5 bases). V was clipped by 2 bases and J by 4 bases, with 11 bases between them. This CDR3 is 14 amino acids long. CDR1 and CDR2 (germline): KGHSH, LQKENI. This chain's CDR3 is CASSPKGRIYGYTF. CDR3 nucleotides: TGTGCCAGCTCACCAAAGGGACGGATCTATGGCTACACCTTC.

The chain uses TRBV4-1 and TRBJ2-3, with D possibly being TRBD2 (5 bases). This CDR3 is built from 16 residues. The V and J ends lost 0 bases and 10 bases respectively, with 20 bases between them. CDR1 and CDR2 from the germline V gene are MGHRA and YSYEKL. In DNA form, the CDR3 reads TGCGCCAGCAGCCAAGAGAGGGCTTCCGGGCCGGTGCCGCAGTATTTT. It is translated as CASSQERASGPVPQYF.

This chain connects TRBV2 to TRBJ1-5; weak D call: TRBD1 (5 bases). The V gene lost 7 bases and the J gene lost 5 bases, with 12 bases spanning the gap. This CDR3 is 13 amino acids long. The germline V gene has CDR1 SNHLY and CDR2 FYNNEI. The CDR3 loop is CASMGDRDQPQHF. In nucleotides, the CDR3 is TGTGCCAGCATGGGGGACCGAGATCAGCCCCAGCATTTT.

This clone was counted between two and nine times. This chain connects TRBV7-2 to TRBJ1-3; unclear D gene. V shed 5 bases and J shed 4 bases, with 15 bases lying between them. This CDR3 is 15 amino acids long. Germline lookup yields CDR1 SGHTA and CDR2 FQGNSA. CDR3 bases: TGTGCCAGCAGCCCCCCGGACTTTGCGGGAAACACCATATATTTT. This gives the protein CASSPPDFAGNTIYF.

This chain joins TRBV27 and TRBJ2-7; 7 bases are shared with TRBD1. The CDR3 consists of 15 residues. Germline CDR1 is MNHEY and CDR2 is SMNVEV (reference sequence). Germline trimming cut 5 bases from V and 0 bases from J; bases unmatched to any gene: 7. CDR3 in DNA: TGTGCCAGCAGTCTCGGCACAGGGGTCTCCTACGAGCAGTACTTC. This translates into CASSLGTGVSYEQYF.

V and J are TRBV25-1 and TRBJ1-4, with a weak D call TRBD1 (5 bases). Trimming left V 4 bases short and J 4 bases short, with 13 bases between. The CDR3 length is 15 residues. CDR1 and CDR2 from the germline V gene are MGHDK and SYGVNS. The CDR3 nucleotides are TGTGCCAGCAGTGTTCCGGGACCGGTTAATGAAAAACTGTTTTTT. Translation: CASSVPGPVNEKLFF.

The chain combines TRBV19 with TRBJ1-1, with D possibly being TRBD1 (6 bases). Germline CDR1 is LNHDA and CDR2 is SQIVND (reference sequence). The V end was cut by 5 bases, the J end by 1 base, with 17 bases between. The CDR3 covers 16 residues. This CDR3 is CASSVNGGGANTEAFF. In DNA, the CDR3 is TGTGCCAGTAGTGTAAACGGGGGGGGCGCGAACACTGAAGCTTTCTTT.

The V call is TRBV28, the J call TRBJ2-7, with unresolved D. This CDR3 has 14 amino acids. Germline V gene lookup returns CDR1 MDHEN and CDR2 SYDVKM. Trimming removed 5 bases from V and 2 bases from J, with 13 bases in between. CDR3 loop: CASSVTPITYEQYF. The DNA for the CDR3 is TGTGCCAGCAGTGTGACACCGATTACCTACGAGCAGTACTTC.

The rearrangement joins TRBV27 to TRBJ2-3; 8 bases are shared with TRBD2. V trimming: 0 bases; J trimming: 3 bases; junction bases outside the gene matches: 8. Germline CDR1 MNHEY, CDR2 SMNVEV (reference sequence). The CDR3 consists of 17 residues. CDR3 coding DNA: TGTGCCAGCAGTTTATCAGTCGGGAGGGCAGGGACAGATACGCAGTATTTT. Its translation is CASSLSVGRAGTDTQYF.

This clone was found once. CDR3 nucleotide sequence: TGTGCCAGCGGGACGGTGAACACTGAAGCTTTCTTT. It translates to CASGTVNTEAFF. The chain recombines TRBV6-6 with TRBJ1-1, with D maybe TRBD1 (5 bases). The CDR3 has 12 amino acids. Trimming took 8 bases from V and 0 from J, leaving 7 bases between them. Germline V gene data show CDR1 as MNHNY and CDR2 as SVGAGI (reference sequence).

This rearrangement joins TRBV10-3 to TRBJ1-4, with 10 bases identical to TRBD1. The CDR3 is 15 residues long. Germline V CDR1 and CDR2: ENHRY, SYGVKD. V was pared by 2 bases and J by 5 bases, with 2 bases of the junction left unmatched. CDR3: CAISEGGQGNEKLFF. The CDR3 bases are TGTGCCATCAGTGAGGGGGGACAGGGGAATGAAAAACTGTTTTTT.

The CDR3 DNA reads TGTGCCAGCAGCCTGGGACTAGCGGTTACCAATGAGCAGTTCTTC. Its protein is CASSLGLAVTNEQFF. The rearrangement uses TRBV5-6 and TRBJ2-1, with TRBD2 matching 11 bases. V was clipped by 4 bases and J by 6 bases; unmatched bases: 6. The CDR3 has 15 amino acids. The germline CDR1 and CDR2 sequences are SGHDT and YYEEEE.

The chain is built from TRBV5-5 and TRBJ2-7, with D hard to call. This CDR3 is built from 13 residues. V was shortened by 4 bases and J by 0 bases, with 8 bases between the two germline ends. Germline-derived CDR1 and CDR2 are SGHKS and YYEKEE (reference sequence). In DNA form, the CDR3 reads TGTGCCAGCAGCCAGGTAAACTCCTACGAGCAGTACTTC. Translated, it gives CASSQVNSYEQYF.

V usage is TRBV6-1 and J usage is TRBJ1-5; perhaps TRBD1 as D (6 bases). The germline V and J ends were trimmed by 10 bases and 7 bases, with 20 bases remaining between them. The CDR3 totals 14 residues. Looked up from germline, CDR1 is MNHNS and CDR2 is SASEGT. CDR3 loop: CATEKGTLEQPQHF. The CDR3 DNA follows: TGTGCCACCGAGAAAGGGACATTAGAACAGCCCCAGCATTTT.

This chain uses TRBV14 with TRBJ2-7; possibly TRBD2 for D (5 bases). Trimming pared 5 bases from V and 6 bases from J, leaving 17 bases between. CDR1 and CDR2 (germline): SGHDN, FVKESK. This CDR3 is 14 amino acids long. CDR3 protein: CASSSLRLSLEQYF. The CDR3 bases are TGTGCCAGCAGCTCCTTACGACTATCCCTCGAGCAGTACTTC.

This chain connects TRBV9 to TRBJ2-5, with 10 bases aligning to TRBD1. Trimming cost V 3 bases and J 5 bases; bases outside gene matches: 16. The CDR3 runs 18 residues. Germline CDR1 reads SGDLS; CDR2 reads YYNGEE. The CDR3 region has the DNA TGTGCCAGCAGCGATTCAACCGGGACAGGGGTAAGGTCGGAGACCCAGTACTTC. Protein: CASSDSTGTGVRSETQYF.

The chain uses TRBV5-1 and TRBJ1-1; TRBD1 is a possible D gene (6 bases). Between the trimmed V and J ends, which lost 0 bases and 2 bases, there was a span of 14 bases. Germline loops: CDR1 SGHRS, CDR2 YFSETQ. The CDR3 is 16 residues long. The CDR3 DNA reads TGCGCCAGCAGCTTGGCCAAAGGGGGTCCTAACACTGAAGCTTTCTTT. Residues: CASSLAKGGPNTEAFF. The complete variable domain, with remaining parts taken from reference TRBV5-1 and TRBJ1-1, reads KAGVTQTPRYLIKTRGQQVTLSCSPISGHRSVSWYQQTPGQGLQFLFEYFSETQRNKGNFPGRFSGRQFSNSRSEMNVSTLELGDSALYLCASSLAKGGPNTEAFFGQGTRLTVV.

In its sample, this clone was seen once. This sequence joins TRBV19 and TRBJ1-1, with D uncertain. Germline V CDR1 and CDR2: LNHDA, SQIVND (reference sequence). The CDR3 runs to 14 residues. The V gene lost 8 bases and the J gene lost 2 bases, with 15 bases spanning the gap. The DNA of the CDR3 is TGTGCCAGTGGGCCTCCAGGATACAACACTGAAGCTTTCTTT. It yields the protein CASGPPGYNTEAFF. Full variable domain (remainder filled in from reference TRBV19 and TRBJ1-1): DGGITQSPKYLFRKEGQNVTLSCEQNLNHDAMYWYRQDPGQGLRLIYYSQIVNDFQKGDIAEGYSVSREKKESFPLTVTSAQKNPTAFYLCASGPPGYNTEAFFGQGTRLTVV.

The rearrangement joins TRBV27 to TRBJ1-1; 8 bases are shared with TRBD1. From germline, CDR1 is MNHEY and CDR2 SMNVEV (reference sequence). CDR3 size: 14 residues. After removal of 4 bases from V and 6 bases from J, the junction contained 7 bases not matched to a gene. The CDR3 loop reads CASSSRQGRAEAFF. CDR3 nucleotide sequence: TGTGCCAGCAGTTCACGACAGGGGAGAGCTGAAGCTTTCTTT.

The chain is built from TRBV5-6 and TRBJ1-2, with D unresolved. V was cut by 0 bases and J by 5 bases, with 17 bases left in between. The CDR3 length is 16 residues. CDR1 is SGHDT and CDR2 is YYEEEE in the germline V gene. The CDR3 region is CASSLGEVSVLYGYTF. CDR3 in DNA: TGTGCCAGCAGCTTGGGTGAGGTCTCAGTCTTGTATGGCTACACCTTC.

The gene calls are TRBV6-1 and TRBJ2-7; D might be TRBD2 (6 bases). The germline CDR1 and CDR2 sequences are MNHNS and SASEGT. V was pared by 7 bases and J by 6 bases, with 16 bases between. The CDR3 has 13 residues. CDR3 bases: TGTGCCAGCACGTCAGGAGGGGCCGGCGAGCAGTACTTC. It translates to CASTSGGAGEQYF.

The chain uses TRBV5-4 and TRBJ2-7; D unclear. Trimming stripped 1 base from V and 5 bases from J, with 7 bases between. The CDR3 extends over 12 amino acids. Germline V CDR1 and CDR2: SGHNT, YYREEE (reference sequence). The CDR3 nucleotides read TGTGCCAGCAGCTTGTATGGGGACGAGCAGTACTTC. Amino acids: CASSLYGDEQYF.

Regarding this clone: The germline gene is not matched at one end of the junction; a read error may be the cause. The gene calls are TRBV7-7 and TRBJ2-1, with D possibly being TRBD1 (5 bases). Germline-derived CDR1 and CDR2 are SSHAT and FNYEAQ (reference sequence). The CDR3 is 13 amino acids. CDR3 nucleotide sequence: TGTGCTAGCAGCCCTCAGCAGGGCAATGAGCAGTTCTTC. It is translated as CASSPQQGNEQFF.

By its share, this clone is medium-sized. J is TRBJ1-2 and V is TRBV15, with a weak D call TRBD1 (6 bases). The CDR3 sequence is 15 residues long. The germline V and J ends were trimmed by 0 bases and 8 bases, with 16 bases remaining between them. CDR1 is LNHNV, CDR2 YYDKDF, per germline (reference sequence). The CDR3 spells CATSREVDSYQGYTF. DNA of the CDR3: TGTGCCACCAGCAGAGAGGTGGACAGTTATCAAGGCTACACCTTC.

The chain recombines TRBV30 with TRBJ1-6, with TRBD1 identical over 7 bases. The CDR3 has 14 amino acids. The J segment lost 2 bases and the V segment lost 5 bases, leaving 3 bases of the junction unmatched. Germline CDR1 GTSNPN, CDR2 SVGIG (reference sequence). This CDR3 reads CAWQGGTYNSPLHF. CDR3 DNA: TGTGCCTGGCAGGGGGGGACCTATAATTCACCCCTCCACTTT.

This clone appeared a single time. The chain carries TRBV19 and TRBJ1-1; possibly TRBD1 for D (5 bases). Trimming pared 6 bases from V and 1 base from J, leaving 18 bases between. Germline loops: CDR1 LNHDA, CDR2 SQIVND (reference sequence). The CDR3 sequence is 16 residues long. In DNA form, the CDR3 reads TGTGCCAGTAGGTATAATACCCCCGGGGGGAACACTGAAGCTTTCTTT. Its protein product is CASRYNTPGGNTEAFF.

The chain employs TRBV25-1 and TRBJ2-7; TRBD2 aligns across 8 bases. Per the germline V gene, CDR1 is MGHDK and CDR2 is SYGVNS. CDR3 size: 14 residues. With V trimmed by 4 bases and J by 7 bases, 9 bases remained unmatched. DNA of the CDR3: TGTGCCAGCAGTGGGGCTAGCGGGTCAGGGGAGCAGTACTTC. Protein sequence: CASSGASGSGEQYF.

The chain combines TRBV19 with TRBJ1-2, with D possibly TRBD1 on 6 matching bases. CDR3 size: 14 residues. V was cut by 7 bases and J by 3 bases, with 15 bases left in between. Germline CDR1 is LNHDA and CDR2 is SQIVND (reference sequence). CDR3 sequence: CASNSLQGYYGYTF. DNA for the CDR3: TGTGCCAGTAATTCTTTACAGGGTTACTATGGCTACACCTTC.

This clone was seen more than once but under ten times. The CDR3 nucleotides are TGTGCCAGCAGCGTAGCGGGGAACAATCAGCCCCAGCATTTT. It yields the protein CASSVAGNNQPQHF. The chain employs TRBV9 and TRBJ1-5; D is uncertain. Germline values: CDR1 SGDLS, CDR2 YYNGEE. The CDR3 runs 14 residues. V lost 0 bases, J lost 3 bases, and 7 bases lay in between.